A selection of T cell receptor beta chains follows, all from one sample in a study of blood T cell repertoires in COVID-19. Using immunoSEQ multiplex PCR, the repertoire was profiled, and TCRdb retains in-frame clones only, with some absent. The sample has some 200,000 clones, roughly 84% seen once. Sequencing used peripheral blood. The receptor source for this set is a woman in her twenties or thirties who had recovered from COVID-19. The CDR3 runs from the conserved cysteine through the conserved F or W. A D gene is named only where the DNA matches it firmly. Clone size, where shown, is once, few, many, or a class for clones that have expanded.

cdr3_nt	cdr3_aa	clone_size	d_call	v_call	j_call
TGTGCCAGCAGATTGGGACTTCATCCCTACAATGAGCAGTTCTTC	CASRLGLHPYNEQFF	-	-	TRBV27	TRBJ2-1
TGTGCCAGTAGTATGGGGAGTTTTGGGGCTGAAGCTTTCTTT	CASSMGSFGAEAFF	once	-	TRBV19	TRBJ1-1
TGTGCCAGCAGCCCTACGACCGGGACAGGGCGATCACCCCTCCACTTT	CASSPTTGTGRSPLHF	-	TRBD1	TRBV7-2	TRBJ1-6
TGTGCCAGCAGTGAGGGGGTGGACTATGGCTACACCTTC	CASSEGVDYGYTF	-	-	TRBV27	TRBJ1-2
TGTGCCAGCAGCCAGGGCGGGGCCTCCTACAATGAGCAGTTCTTC	CASSQGGASYNEQFF	-	-	TRBV5-5	TRBJ2-1
TGTGCCAGCAGCTTGGACAGAAACACTGAAGCTTTCTTT	CASSLDRNTEAFF	-	-	TRBV5-4	TRBJ1-1
TGCGCCAGCCAAACGGGAGGGCCTCGAACCGGGGAGCTGTTTTTT	CASQTGGPRTGELFF	few	TRBD2	TRBV5-1	TRBJ2-2
TGTGCCACCAGCAGAGTAACAGGGGGCAAGACAGATACGCAGTATTTT	CATSRVTGGKTDTQYF	-	TRBD1	TRBV15	TRBJ2-3
TGCGCCAGCAGCGGGGGGAATGGCTACACCTTC	CASSGGNGYTF	-	-	TRBV5-1	TRBJ1-2
TGCGCCAGCACCGGGACTAGCGCTTCTAATGAGCAGTTCTTC	CASTGTSASNEQFF	-	TRBD2	TRBV5-1	TRBJ2-1
TGTGCCAGCCAAATTTCCGGGACAGGGAGATCACCCCTCCACTTT	CASQISGTGRSPLHF	-	TRBD1	TRBV19	TRBJ1-6
TGTGCCAGCAGTTGGACTGGTGGAAACACCATATATTTT	CASSWTGGNTIYF	few	-	TRBV6-2/TRBV6-3	TRBJ1-3
TGCGCCAGCAGCTCCTTTTCTACGTCCTACAATGAGCAGTTCTTC	CASSSFSTSYNEQFF	few	-	TRBV10-1	TRBJ2-1
TGTGCCAGAACATCAGGCAGTTACACCGGGGAGCTGTTTTTT	CARTSGSYTGELFF	-	-	TRBV14	TRBJ2-2
TGTGCCACCAGTGACCGGGACAGGGTCGGTGAGCAGTTCTTC	CATSDRDRVGEQFF	-	TRBD1	TRBV24-1	TRBJ2-1
TGTGCCAGCGGGGGCATCCGGTTAGCTGAAGCTTTCTTT	CASGGIRLAEAFF	-	-	TRBV7-3	TRBJ1-1
TGTGCCACCACCGGAGCTAGGGGCGATACGCAGTATTTT	CATTGARGDTQYF	-	-	TRBV15	TRBJ2-3
TGTGCTAGTGGTTTGGTACACACAGGGGGCGTACAAGAGACCCAGTACTTC	CASGLVHTGGVQETQYF	-	TRBD1	TRBV12-5	TRBJ2-5
TGTGCCTGGAAAAGGGCGGGGGGGGCCTCCTATGGCTACACCTTC	CAWKRAGGASYGYTF	once	-	TRBV30	TRBJ1-2
TGTGCCACAAACCCCGGGACAGGCAGTGAGACCCAGTACTTC	CATNPGTGSETQYF	-	TRBD1	TRBV24-1	TRBJ2-5
TGTGCCAGCGGCCTGGGGCGTAACTATGGCTACACCTTC	CASGLGRNYGYTF	-	-	TRBV21-1	TRBJ1-2
TGTGCCAGCAGTTACGTCAGGGCGAACACTGAAGCTTTCTTT	CASSYVRANTEAFF	-	-	TRBV6-5	TRBJ1-1
TGTGCCAGCTCACCTGGGGCGTATTCCAATGAGCAGTTCTTC	CASSPGAYSNEQFF	-	-	TRBV18	TRBJ2-1
TGTGCCAGCAGCTTAAGAAGAGGACAGGGCTTTTCCTACGAGCAGTACTTC	CASSLRRGQGFSYEQYF	-	TRBD1	TRBV7-9	TRBJ2-7
TGTGCCAGCAGTCCTGGACTAGCGGGAGGGCCTGGTGGGAATGAGCAGTTCTTC	CASSPGLAGGPGGNEQFF	-	TRBD2	TRBV6-6	TRBJ2-1
TGTGCCAGTAGGGGCGGGCTGGAGGATGGCTACACCTTC	CASRGGLEDGYTF	-	-	TRBV19	TRBJ1-2
TGTGCCAGCAGCGTGGACAGGGGGCGCTTCTTTACCGGGGAGCTGTTTTTT	CASSVDRGRFFTGELFF	-	TRBD1	TRBV2	TRBJ2-2
TGCGCCAGCAGCTGGCCTAGCGGGACTACCTACGAGCAGTACTTC	CASSWPSGTTYEQYF	few	TRBD2	TRBV5-1	TRBJ2-7
TGTGCCAGCAGCCGGGACAGGGGGCAAGAGACCCAGTACTTC	CASSRDRGQETQYF	once	TRBD1	TRBV7-3	TRBJ2-5
TGCGCCAGCAGCTTGGCCGAGCGGGGAAACACCGGGGAGCTGTTTTTT	CASSLAERGNTGELFF	-	TRBD2	TRBV5-1	TRBJ2-2
TGCGCCAGCAGCCAAGAGACTAGCGGGAGACCCGAGCAGTACTTC	CASSQETSGRPEQYF	-	TRBD2	TRBV4-1	TRBJ2-7
TGTGCCAGCAGCCGTCTAGGGACAGGATCCTACGAGCAGTACTTC	CASSRLGTGSYEQYF	-	TRBD1	TRBV7-9	TRBJ2-7
TGTGCCAGCAGTACCAACCCTTACAGGGTAAGACCCTACGAGCAGTACTTC	CASSTNPYRVRPYEQYF	-	-	TRBV28	TRBJ2-7
TGTGCCAGCAGCTCCCCCTCGGACGCTGGGGGAGGCAATGAGCAGTTCTTC	CASSSPSDAGGGNEQFF	-	-	TRBV5-8	TRBJ2-1
TGTGCCAGCAGTAACCCGGGGGGGGGCAATGAGCAGTTCTTC	CASSNPGGGNEQFF	-	TRBD2	TRBV6-5	TRBJ2-1
TGTGCCAGCAGCCTCCTCTACGAGCAGTACTTC	CASSLLYEQYF	-	-	TRBV14	TRBJ2-7
TGTGCCAGCAGCTCGGCGGACAGTTACAACTATGGCTACACCTTC	CASSSADSYNYGYTF	few	-	TRBV7-9	TRBJ1-2
TGTGCCATCAGTCCCAACAGGGAACCCTACGAGCAGTACTTC	CAISPNREPYEQYF	-	-	TRBV10-3	TRBJ2-7
TGTGCCAGCAGCACAGGTGTCTCCTACGAGCAGTACTTC	CASSTGVSYEQYF	-	-	TRBV27	TRBJ2-7
TGCAGCGTTGATCGGACAGGGGTTTTGGGCTACGAGCAGTACTTC	CSVDRTGVLGYEQYF	-	TRBD1	TRBV29-1	TRBJ2-7
TGTGCCAGCAGCCAAGGGGGGGTGGGCCAGCCCCAGCATTTT	CASSQGGVGQPQHF	once	-	TRBV3-1/TRBV3-2	TRBJ1-5
TGTGCCAGTAGTATCGTCGGGAGCCCAGGCGGGGAGCTGTTTTTT	CASSIVGSPGGELFF	-	-	TRBV19	TRBJ2-2
TGTGCCTGCCACGAATGGACAGGGGTCGGCTACGAGCAGTACTTC	CACHEWTGVGYEQYF	-	TRBD1	TRBV30	TRBJ2-7
TGTGCCAGCAGCCAAGACACAGCGAACACTGAAGCTTTCTTT	CASSQDTANTEAFF	few	-	TRBV3-1/TRBV3-2	TRBJ1-1
TGTGCCAGCAGCTACGGGATTGGCAATCAGCCCCAGCATTTT	CASSYGIGNQPQHF	-	-	TRBV7-9	TRBJ1-5
TGTGCCAGCAGTTACTCAAGGCCGGGAGCAGATACGCAGTATTTT	CASSYSRPGADTQYF	few	-	TRBV6-5	TRBJ2-3
TGTGCCTGGACTGGTGACAGGGGCGCTGGAAACACCATATATTTT	CAWTGDRGAGNTIYF	few	TRBD1	TRBV30	TRBJ1-3
TGTGCCAGCATTCCCGGGACTAGCGGGGGCCTAAATGAGCAGTTCTTC	CASIPGTSGGLNEQFF	-	TRBD2	TRBV28	TRBJ2-1
TGTGCCTGGAGTGCTAACTACGAGCAGTACTTC	CAWSANYEQYF	-	-	TRBV30	TRBJ2-7
TGTGCCAGCAGCTTACCTAGACAGGGTTTAAGTTTGAACACTGAAGCTTTCTTT	CASSLPRQGLSLNTEAFF	-	TRBD1	TRBV28	TRBJ1-1
TGTGCCAGCAGTTTTGAGGGAAATCAGCCCCAGCATTTT	CASSFEGNQPQHF	once	-	TRBV27	TRBJ1-5
TGTGCCAGCTCACTCCCCACGGGACAGGGGAATTCACCCCTCCACTTT	CASSLPTGQGNSPLHF	few	TRBD1	TRBV18	TRBJ1-6
TGTGCCAGCAGCCAAATGCGGACAGGAAATTCACCCCTCCACTTT	CASSQMRTGNSPLHF	once	TRBD1	TRBV3-1/TRBV3-2	TRBJ1-6
TGTGCCAGCAGTCCTAATTACAGGGACATCCAAGCCAAAAACATTCAGTACTTC	CASSPNYRDIQAKNIQYF	once	-	TRBV27	TRBJ2-4
TGTGCCAGCAGCACATGGACAGGGAGCTCCTACGAGCAGTACTTC	CASSTWTGSSYEQYF	many	-	TRBV21-1	TRBJ2-7
TGTGCCAGCAGCTTGGGTGCTAGCGGGGCCTACGAGCAGTACTTC	CASSLGASGAYEQYF	-	TRBD2	TRBV5-4	TRBJ2-7
TGTGCCAGCAGTAGGGACAGGCCGAGTAATTCACCCCTCCACTTT	CASSRDRPSNSPLHF	-	TRBD1	TRBV6-5	TRBJ1-6